One T cell receptor beta chain is described in this entry. Antigen specificity is unknown. The sample comes from a study of T cell responses to AZD1222 COVID-19 vaccine. Study-level findings and limits: Sampling captured repertoires only after the peak T cell response. Among those given AZD1222, only six were seropositive at baseline. Spike as a whole was targeted by vaccine-associated CD4 TCRs, dominant at 160-218 and 743-854. When two AZD1222 doses had been given, Spike-specific TCR breadth and depth rose.

V lost 3 bases to trimming and J lost 6 bases; unmatched junction nucleotides: 6. There are 16 residues in the CDR3. Per the germline V gene, CDR1 is MDHEN and CDR2 is SYDVKM. Libraries were prepared by immunoSEQ multiplex PCR; TCRdb keeps only in-frame clonotypes and omits some of them. The sample includes some 120,000 clones, around 87% of them seen just once. Source: peripheral blood, taken on day 0 of AZD1222 vaccination. This receptor was obtained from an adult in good health. The chain carries TRBV28 and TRBJ2-2; 11 bases align to TRBD1. The CDR3 loop reads CASSFLGQGASGELFF. In nucleotides, the CDR3 is TGTGCCAGCAGTTTCTTAGGACAGGGGGCCTCCGGGGAGCTGTTTTTT.